This T cell receptor beta chain was profiled in a study of blood T cells in healthy people across ages. The CDR3 covers 14 residues. V was pared by 4 bases and J by 7 bases, with 16 bases between. Using a J-beta primer mix together with a sample-barcoded 5' primer, a second PCR was run for roughly 6 to 12 cycles. Each CDR3 protein is one row after TCRdb ran MiXCR on the 5' RACE reads. The sample carries about 970,000 distinct CDR3 sequences, roughly 51% recorded once. The sample was blood. The TCR originated in a woman aged 55-70 years in good health. The chain carries TRBV12-3 or TRBV12-4 and TRBJ1-2; maybe TRBD1 (5 bases). As DNA, the CDR3 is TGTGCCAGCAGTTGGGACCCGGCGGTTCGTGGCTACACCTTC. Translation: CASSWDPAVRGYTF.